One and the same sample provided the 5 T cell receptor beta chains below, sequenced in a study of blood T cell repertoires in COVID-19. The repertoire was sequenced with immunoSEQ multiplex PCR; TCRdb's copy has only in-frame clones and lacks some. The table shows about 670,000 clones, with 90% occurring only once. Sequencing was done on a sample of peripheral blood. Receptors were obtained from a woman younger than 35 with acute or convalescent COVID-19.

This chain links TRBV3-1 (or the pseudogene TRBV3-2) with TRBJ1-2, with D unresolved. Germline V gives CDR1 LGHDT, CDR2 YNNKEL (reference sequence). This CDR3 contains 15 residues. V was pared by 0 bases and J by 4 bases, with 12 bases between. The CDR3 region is CASSQDRYATYGYTF. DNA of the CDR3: TGTGCCAGCAGCCAAGATAGATACGCCACCTATGGCTACACCTTC.

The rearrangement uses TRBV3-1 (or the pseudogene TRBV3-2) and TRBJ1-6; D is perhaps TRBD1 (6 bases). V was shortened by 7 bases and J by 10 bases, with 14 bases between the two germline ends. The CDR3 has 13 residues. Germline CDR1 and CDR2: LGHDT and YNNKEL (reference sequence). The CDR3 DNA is TGTGCCAGCAACAGGGTTCTGGGATCACCCCTCCACTTT. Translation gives CASNRVLGSPLHF.

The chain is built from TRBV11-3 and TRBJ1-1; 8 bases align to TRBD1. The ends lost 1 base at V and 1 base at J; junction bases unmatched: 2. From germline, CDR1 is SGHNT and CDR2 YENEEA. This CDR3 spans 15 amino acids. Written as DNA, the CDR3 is TGTGCCAGCAGCTTAGGGACAGGGACGAACACTGAAGCTTTCTTT. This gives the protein CASSLGTGTNTEAFF.

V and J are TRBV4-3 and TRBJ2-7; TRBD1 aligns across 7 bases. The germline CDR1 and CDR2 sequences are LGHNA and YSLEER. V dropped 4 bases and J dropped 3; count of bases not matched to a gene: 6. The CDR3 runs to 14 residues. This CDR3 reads CASSPTGFGYEQYF. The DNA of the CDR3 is TGCGCCAGCAGCCCGACAGGGTTTGGCTACGAGCAGTACTTC.

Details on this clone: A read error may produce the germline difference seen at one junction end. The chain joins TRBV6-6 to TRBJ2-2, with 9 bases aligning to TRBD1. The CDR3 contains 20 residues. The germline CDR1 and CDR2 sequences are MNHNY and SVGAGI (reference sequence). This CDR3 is CASSPTWGQGQGSGTRELFF. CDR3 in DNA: TGTGCCAGCAGTCCGACTTGGGGACAGGGACAAGGTTCGGGCACCCGGGAGCTGTTTTTT.